This T cell receptor beta chain came from a study of blood T cell repertoires in COVID-19. The wider study: The cDNA or gDNA used as material had been derived from T cells, B-cell-depleted T cells, or PBMCs.

Using immunoSEQ multiplex PCR, the repertoire was profiled, and TCRdb retains in-frame clones only, with some absent. The table records 200,000 to 250,000 clones, about 91% of them present only once. The trim removed 7 bases at V and 0 bases at J, leaving 5 bases unmatched. Germline lookup yields CDR1 MGHDK and CDR2 SYGVNS. This CDR3 spans 14 amino acids. V usage is TRBV25-1 and J usage is TRBJ1-2; TRBD1 aligns across 7 bases. Source material: peripheral blood. The clonotype was recovered from a young woman with COVID-19, enrolled during active disease. The CDR3 DNA reads TGTGCCAGCAATCGGGACAGTACTAACTATGGCTACACCTTC. Residues: CASNRDSTNYGYTF.